Detailed here is one T cell receptor (beta chain). PCR primers comprised 60 Vbeta and 13 Jbeta primers. Using immunoSEQ multiplex PCR, the repertoire was profiled, and TCRdb retains in-frame clones only, with some absent. The table lists 150,000 to 200,000 clones, 84% of them singletons, with about 0.26% in the top ten. V gave up 2 bases and J gave up 6 bases, with 4 bases separating them. Germline values: CDR1 MNHEY, CDR2 SMNVEV (reference sequence). There are 12 residues in the CDR3. This sample was included in a study of cytomegalovirus exposure and HLA in healthy donors. Sequencing was performed on PBMCs. This clonotype was obtained from a boy aged 5 to 17 in good health and CMV-seronegative. The chain couples TRBV27 to TRBJ2-2; D unclear. The CDR3 reads CASSLVAGELFF. In DNA, the CDR3 is TGTGCCAGCAGTTTAGTAGCCGGGGAGCTGTTTTTT.